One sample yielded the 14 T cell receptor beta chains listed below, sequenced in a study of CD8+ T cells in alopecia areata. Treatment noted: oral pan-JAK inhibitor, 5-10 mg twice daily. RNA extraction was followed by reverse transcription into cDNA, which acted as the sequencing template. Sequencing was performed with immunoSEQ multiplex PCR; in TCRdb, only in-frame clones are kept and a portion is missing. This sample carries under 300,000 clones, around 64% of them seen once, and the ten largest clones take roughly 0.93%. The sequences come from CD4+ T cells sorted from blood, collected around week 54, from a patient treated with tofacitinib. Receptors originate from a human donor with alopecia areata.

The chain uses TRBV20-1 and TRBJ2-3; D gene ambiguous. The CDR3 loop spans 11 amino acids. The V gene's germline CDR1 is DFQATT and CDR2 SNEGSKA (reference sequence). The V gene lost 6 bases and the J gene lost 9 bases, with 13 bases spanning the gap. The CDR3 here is CSAPLGVTQYF. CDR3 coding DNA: TGCAGTGCCCCGCTGGGCGTCACGCAGTATTTT.

The CDR3 sequence: CASSRTEINIQYF. The CDR3 DNA sequence: TGTGCCAGTAGCCGGACAGAAATAAACATTCAGTACTTC. The rearrangement joins TRBV2 to TRBJ2-4; tentative D call: TRBD1 (6 bases). From germline, CDR1 is SNHLY and CDR2 FYNNEI. The CDR3 covers 13 residues. Trimming shortened V by 9 bases and J by 6 bases, and 15 bases separated the two germline ends.

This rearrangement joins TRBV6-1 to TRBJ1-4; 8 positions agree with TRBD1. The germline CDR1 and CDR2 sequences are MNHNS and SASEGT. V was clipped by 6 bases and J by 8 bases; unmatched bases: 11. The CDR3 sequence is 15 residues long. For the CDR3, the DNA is TGTGCCAGCAGAAAACAGACAGGGGTTGGGGAAAAACTGTTTTTT. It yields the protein CASRKQTGVGEKLFF.

The CDR3 DNA is TGTGCCAGCAGTTACTCGAACCCCAACACTGAAGCTTTCTTT. It yields the protein CASSYSNPNTEAFF. This rearrangement joins TRBV6-5 to TRBJ1-1; D not certain. The CDR3 length is 14 residues. Germline V lookup: CDR1 MNHEY, CDR2 SVGAGI. Trimming took 0 bases from V and 2 from J, leaving 7 bases between them.

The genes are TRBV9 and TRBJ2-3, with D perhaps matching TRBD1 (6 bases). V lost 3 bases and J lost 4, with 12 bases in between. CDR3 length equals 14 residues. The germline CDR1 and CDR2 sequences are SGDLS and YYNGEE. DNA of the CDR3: TGTGCCAGCAGCGCAGGCGGACAGTCAGATACGCAGTATTTT. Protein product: CASSAGGQSDTQYF.

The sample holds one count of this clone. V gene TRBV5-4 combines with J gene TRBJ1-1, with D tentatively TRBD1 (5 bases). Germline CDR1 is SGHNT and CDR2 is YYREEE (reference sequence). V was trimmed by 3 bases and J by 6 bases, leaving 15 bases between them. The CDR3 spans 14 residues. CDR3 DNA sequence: TGTGCCAGCAGCTCGACCCGGGACCTCTCTGAAGCTTTCTTT. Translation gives CASSSTRDLSEAFF.

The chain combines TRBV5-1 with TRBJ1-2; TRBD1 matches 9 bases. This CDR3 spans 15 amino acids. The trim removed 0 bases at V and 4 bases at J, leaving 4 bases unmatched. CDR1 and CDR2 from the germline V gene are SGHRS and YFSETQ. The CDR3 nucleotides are TGCGCCAGCAGCTTGGACAGGGGGCATGGCTATGGCTACACCTTC. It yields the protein CASSLDRGHGYGYTF.

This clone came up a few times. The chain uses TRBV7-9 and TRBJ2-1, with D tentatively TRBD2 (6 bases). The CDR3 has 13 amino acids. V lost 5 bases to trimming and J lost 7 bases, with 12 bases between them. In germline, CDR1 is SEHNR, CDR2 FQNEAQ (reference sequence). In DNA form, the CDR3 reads TGTGCCAGCAGCCCGAGAAGCGGGAATGAGCAGTTCTTC. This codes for CASSPRSGNEQFF. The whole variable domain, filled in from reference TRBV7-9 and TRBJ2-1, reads DTGVSQNPRHKITKRGQNVTFRCDPISEHNRLYWYRQTLGQGPEFLTYFQNEAQLEKSRLLSDRFSAERPKGSFSTLEIQRTEQGDSAMYLCASSPRSGNEQFFGPGTRLTVL.

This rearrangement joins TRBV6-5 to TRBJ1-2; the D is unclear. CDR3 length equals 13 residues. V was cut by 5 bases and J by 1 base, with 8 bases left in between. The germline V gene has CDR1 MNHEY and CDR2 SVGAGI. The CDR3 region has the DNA TGTGCCAGCAGTGGGTCCAGTAACTATGGCTACACCTTC. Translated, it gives CASSGSSNYGYTF.

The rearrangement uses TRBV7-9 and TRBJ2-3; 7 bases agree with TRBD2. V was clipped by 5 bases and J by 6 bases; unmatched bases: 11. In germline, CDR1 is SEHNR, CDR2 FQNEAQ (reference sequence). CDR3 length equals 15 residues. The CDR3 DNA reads TGTGCCAGCAGCCCCTGGGCGGGAGCAATCGATACGCAGTATTTT. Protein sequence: CASSPWAGAIDTQYF.

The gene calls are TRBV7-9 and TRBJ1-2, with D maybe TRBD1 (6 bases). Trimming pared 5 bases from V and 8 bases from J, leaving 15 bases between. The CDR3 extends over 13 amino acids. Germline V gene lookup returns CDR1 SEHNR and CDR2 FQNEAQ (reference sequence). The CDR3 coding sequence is TGTGCCAGCAGCGAGACAGGATCTGGCGGCTACACCTTC. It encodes CASSETGSGGYTF.

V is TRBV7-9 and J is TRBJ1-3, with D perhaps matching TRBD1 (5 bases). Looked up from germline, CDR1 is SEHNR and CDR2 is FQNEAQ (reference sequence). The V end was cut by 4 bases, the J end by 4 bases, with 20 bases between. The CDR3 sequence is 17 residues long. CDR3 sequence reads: CASSSPGEGVEGNTIYF. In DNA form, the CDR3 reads TGTGCCAGCAGCTCCCCCGGAGAAGGGGTCGAGGGAAACACCATATATTTT. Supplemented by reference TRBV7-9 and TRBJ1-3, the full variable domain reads DTGVSQNPRHKITKRGQNVTFRCDPISEHNRLYWYRQTLGQGPEFLTYFQNEAQLEKSRLLSDRFSAERPKGSFSTLEIQRTEQGDSAMYLCASSSPGEGVEGNTIYFGEGSWLTVV.

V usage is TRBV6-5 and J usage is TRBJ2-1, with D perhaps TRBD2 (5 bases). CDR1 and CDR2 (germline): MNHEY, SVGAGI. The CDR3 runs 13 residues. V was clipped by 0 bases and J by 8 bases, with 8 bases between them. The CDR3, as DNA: TGTGCCAGCAGTTACTCGCAGGAGGATGAGCAGTTCTTC. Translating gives CASSYSQEDEQFF.

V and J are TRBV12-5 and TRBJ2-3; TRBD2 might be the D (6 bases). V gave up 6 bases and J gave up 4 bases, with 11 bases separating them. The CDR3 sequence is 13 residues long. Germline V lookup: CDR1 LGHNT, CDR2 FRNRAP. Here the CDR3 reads CASGSSGADTQYF. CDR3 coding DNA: TGTGCTAGTGGGTCCTCGGGGGCAGATACGCAGTATTTT.